Below, 17 T cell receptor beta chains from the same sample are listed, as sequenced in a study of regulatory T cells in long-lasting Graves disease. Construction of the TCR beta libraries employed iRepertoire HTBI primers in conjunction with Arm-PCR of CDR3 regions. TCRdb itself ran the multiplex PCR reads through MiXCR, one entry per CDR3 protein. The table has a few hundred thousand distinct CDR3 sequences, about a sixth seen once. The time point was: newly diagnosed GD, antithyroid drugs for less than 3 months. From RNA extracted from PBMCs, the TCR library was made. These data are also associated with another study on T cells in Graves' hyperthyroidism and ophthalmopathy.

This material consisted of peripheral blood mononuclear cells (PBMCs), taken at new diagnosis, from a patient treated with antithyroid drugs. The source of these receptors is a middle-aged man with Graves disease.

This clonotype was recorded at least ten times. The V gene is TRBV5-1, the J gene TRBJ2-3; possibly TRBD1 or TRBD2 for D (5 bases each). Germline V lookup: CDR1 SGHRS, CDR2 YFSETQ. The CDR3 has 17 residues. Trimming took 4 bases from V and 0 from J, leaving 18 bases between them. The DNA for the CDR3 is TGCGCCAGCAGCACGGGGAAGGTCGGGACCAGCACAGATACGCAGTATTTT. Amino acids: CASSTGKVGTSTDTQYF.

This clonotype was counted ten times or more. The CDR3: CASSLENQETQYF. CDR3 DNA: TGTGCCAGCAGCTTGGAAAATCAAGAGACCCAGTACTTC. The chain employs TRBV5-4 and TRBJ2-5; D unresolved. Germline CDR1 and CDR2: SGHNT and YYREEE (reference sequence). Trimming cost V 0 bases and J 2 bases, with 5 bases left between them. This CDR3 has 13 amino acids.

This clonotype was seen many times. The chain's CDR3 is CASSLRQLEQYF. DNA of the CDR3: TGTGCCAGCAGTTTGCGACAACTCGAGCAGTACTTC. The chain has TRBV28 and TRBJ2-7, with unresolved D. The CDR3 covers 12 residues. Trimming shortened V by 3 bases and J by 6 bases, and 9 bases separated the two germline ends. Germline CDR1 MDHEN, CDR2 SYDVKM.

This clonotype came up many times. This rearrangement joins TRBV5-4 to TRBJ2-2; 7 positions agree with TRBD1. The junction had 5 bases not matched to a gene; V was cut back by 2 bases and J by 1 base. Germline CDR1 and CDR2: SGHNT and YYREEE (reference sequence). The CDR3 is 16 amino acids. CDR3 sequence (DNA): TGTGCCAGCAGCTTCTGGACAGGCGTGAACACCGGGGAGCTGTTTTTT. This translates into CASSFWTGVNTGELFF.

On this clonotype: Given a much more abundant clone one base away, this may be a read error. This chain uses TRBV20-1 with TRBJ2-2, with a tentative D call TRBD2 (5 bases). This CDR3 is built from 16 residues. Trimming took off 3 bases at V and 4 bases at J, with 18 bases between the two ends. Germline-derived CDR1 and CDR2 are DFQATT and SNEGSKA (reference sequence). The CDR3 is CSASESGFASTGELFF. CDR3 sequence (DNA): TGCAGTGCTAGTGAATCGGGGTTCGCGAGCACCGGGGAGCTGTTTTTT.

This clonotype was picked up many times. The chain is built from TRBV7-6 and TRBJ2-2; TRBD2 is a possible D gene (6 bases). With 7 bases removed from V and 3 bases from J, the gap between germline ends came to 18 bases. Germline loops: CDR1 SGHVS, CDR2 FNYEAQ. The CDR3 extends over 16 amino acids. DNA of the CDR3: TGTGCCAGCACTATGCCGGGGGTCGTGGACACCGGGGAGCTGTTTTTT. Translated, it gives CASTMPGVVDTGELFF.

The DNA for the CDR3 is TGTGCCAGCAGTTACGGAGGGGGCGTATCTTACGAGCAGTACTTC. This gives the protein CASSYGGGVSYEQYF. The chain links TRBV6-2 or TRBV6-3 to TRBJ2-7, with TRBD1 as a possible D gene (7 bases). CDR3 length equals 15 residues. Per germline, CDR1 MNHEY and CDR2 SVGEGT. Deletions cut 2 bases from V and 4 bases from J, with 15 bases between.

The chain couples TRBV6-2 or TRBV6-3 to TRBJ2-1; 7 bases fit TRBD1. The CDR3 is 16 residues long. From germline, CDR1 is MNHEY and CDR2 SVGEGT. V was pared by 0 bases and J by 3 bases, with 5 bases of the junction left unmatched. CDR3 in amino acids: CASSYSGQPLYNEQFF. The CDR3 DNA reads TGTGCCAGCAGTTACTCGGGACAGCCTCTCTACAATGAGCAGTTCTTC.

A few counts support this clonotype. The rearrangement links TRBV20-1 to TRBJ1-5; D not resolved. Trimming took off 6 bases at V and 0 bases at J, with 15 bases between the two ends. CDR1 is DFQATT and CDR2 is SNEGSKA in the germline V gene (reference sequence). This CDR3 contains 15 residues. CDR3 region: CSASGWQYSNQPQHF. CDR3 sequence (DNA): TGCAGTGCAAGCGGATGGCAGTATAGCAATCAGCCCCAGCATTTT.

This clonotype was seen repeatedly, ten times or more. The chain employs TRBV28 and TRBJ2-1; tentatively, D is TRBD2 (5 bases). This CDR3 region has 15 residues. V was trimmed by 2 bases and J by 8 bases, leaving 16 bases between them. Germline V gene lookup returns CDR1 MDHEN and CDR2 SYDVKM. The chain's CDR3 is CASSLIDYEVDEQFF. CDR3 DNA: TGTGCCAGCAGTTTAATAGACTATGAAGTGGATGAGCAGTTCTTC. The whole variable domain, remainder taken from reference TRBV28 and TRBJ2-1, is DVKVTQSSRYLVKRTGEKVFLECVQDMDHENMFWYRQDPGLGLRLIYFSYDVKMKEKGDIPEGYSVSREKKERFSLILESASTNQTSMYLCASSLIDYEVDEQFFGPGTRLTVL.

This clonotype has ten or more counts. The rearrangement links TRBV28 to TRBJ2-5, with D tentatively TRBD1 or TRBD2 (5 bases each). Germline V gives CDR1 MDHEN, CDR2 SYDVKM. The ends were cut back, 4 bases at V and 4 bases at J, with 13 bases in the middle. CDR3 length: 14 amino acids. The CDR3: CASSSGPWGETQYF. The CDR3 nucleotides read TGTGCCAGCAGTTCGGGACCGTGGGGAGAGACCCAGTACTTC.

This clonotype has more than one count but fewer than ten. The chain uses TRBV5-1 and TRBJ2-7; 9 bases are shared with TRBD1. Germline V lookup: CDR1 SGHRS, CDR2 YFSETQ. The CDR3 is made up of 15 amino acids. The junction had 6 bases not matched to a gene; V was cut back by 4 bases and J by 1 base. The CDR3 reads CASSPRDRASYEQYF. CDR3 DNA: TGCGCCAGCAGCCCCCGGGACAGGGCGTCCTACGAGCAGTACTTC.

The chain uses TRBV20-1 and TRBJ2-1; 7 nucleotides agree with TRBD1. The CDR3 sequence is 12 residues long. The germline gives CDR1 DFQATT, CDR2 SNEGSKA (reference sequence). V was clipped by 5 bases and J by 7 bases; unmatched bases: 5. CDR3 sequence reads: CSAVGTANEQFF. CDR3 nucleotides: TGCAGTGCTGTCGGGACAGCAAATGAGCAGTTCTTC.

V usage is TRBV11-2 and J usage is TRBJ2-7; TRBD1 is a possible D gene (8 bases). Germline assignment: CDR1 SGHAT and CDR2 FQNNGV. The CDR3 loop spans 14 amino acids. V lost 1 base to trimming and J lost 6 bases, with 13 bases between them. The CDR3 nucleotides read TGTGCCAGCAGCTTAGCACAGGGGGGGCTCGAGCAGTACTTC. It encodes CASSLAQGGLEQYF. Drawing the rest from reference TRBV11-2 and TRBJ2-7, the complete variable domain is EAGVAQSPRYKIIEKRQSVAFWCNPISGHATLYWYQQILGQGPKLLIQFQNNGVVDDSQLPKDRFSAERLKGVDSTLKIQPAKLEDSAVYLCASSLAQGGLEQYFGPGTRLTVT.

This clonotype was detected ten times or more. The rearrangement joins TRBV20-1 to TRBJ2-3; a possible D gene is TRBD2 (5 bases). Germline CDR1 DFQATT, CDR2 SNEGSKA (reference sequence). The CDR3 contains 13 residues. Trimming cost V 6 bases and J 3 bases, with 13 bases left between them. This CDR3 reads CSAPRGWTDTQYF. The CDR3 DNA reads as TGCAGTGCCCCGCGCGGGTGGACAGATACGCAGTATTTT.

This clonotype has a count of ten or more. The gene calls are TRBV7-6 and TRBJ2-7, with D possibly TRBD1 on 6 matching bases. CDR3 length: 14 residues. V lost 5 bases and J 0 bases, leaving 11 bases between the germline ends. CDR1 is SGHVS, CDR2 FNYEAQ, per germline. In DNA, the CDR3 is TGTGCCAGCAGCCAAGGACAGATCTCCTACGAGCAGTACTTC. Protein product: CASSQGQISYEQYF.

This clonotype was seen many times. The rearrangement joins TRBV28 to TRBJ1-1; D may be TRBD1 (5 bases). V was shortened by 3 bases and J by 5 bases, with 13 bases between the two germline ends. Germline V gives CDR1 MDHEN, CDR2 SYDVKM. This CDR3 contains 14 residues. The CDR3 region has the DNA TGTGCCAGCAGTTTTTTAGACAGTTCAACTGAAGCTTTCTTT. Protein product: CASSFLDSSTEAFF.